This TCR beta chain is drawn from a study of T cell repertoires in cytomegalovirus infection. On the study more broadly: Use of recently identified HLA-C-restricted and well-studied HLA-B-restricted CMV epitopes was part of the study. Study-wide results and limits: Cumulative frequency of public TCR beta families picked out carriers of CMV plus the relevant HLA.

The length of the CDR3 is 14 residues. Germline trimming cut 6 bases from V and 3 bases from J; bases unmatched to any gene: 3. CDR1 is ENHRY and CDR2 is SYGVKD in the germline V gene. Each CDR3 protein is one row after TCRdb ran MiXCR on the reads. The table lists some 920,000 distinct CDR3 sequences, approximately 33% of them singletons. The sample holds a few counts of this clonotype. Its antigen is unknown. This receptor was identified in a human donor in good health (CMV status not recorded). Some clones in this sample may be carry-over from other donors' samples. Sequencing used cultured CD8+ T cells from PBMCs, obtained from culture after CMV antigen stimulation. The chain links TRBV10-3 to TRBJ2-7; the match to TRBD1 covers 12 bases. For the CDR3, the DNA is TGTGCCATCAGCGGGACAGGGGGCCTCTACGAGCAGTACTTC. Its translation is CAISGTGGLYEQYF.